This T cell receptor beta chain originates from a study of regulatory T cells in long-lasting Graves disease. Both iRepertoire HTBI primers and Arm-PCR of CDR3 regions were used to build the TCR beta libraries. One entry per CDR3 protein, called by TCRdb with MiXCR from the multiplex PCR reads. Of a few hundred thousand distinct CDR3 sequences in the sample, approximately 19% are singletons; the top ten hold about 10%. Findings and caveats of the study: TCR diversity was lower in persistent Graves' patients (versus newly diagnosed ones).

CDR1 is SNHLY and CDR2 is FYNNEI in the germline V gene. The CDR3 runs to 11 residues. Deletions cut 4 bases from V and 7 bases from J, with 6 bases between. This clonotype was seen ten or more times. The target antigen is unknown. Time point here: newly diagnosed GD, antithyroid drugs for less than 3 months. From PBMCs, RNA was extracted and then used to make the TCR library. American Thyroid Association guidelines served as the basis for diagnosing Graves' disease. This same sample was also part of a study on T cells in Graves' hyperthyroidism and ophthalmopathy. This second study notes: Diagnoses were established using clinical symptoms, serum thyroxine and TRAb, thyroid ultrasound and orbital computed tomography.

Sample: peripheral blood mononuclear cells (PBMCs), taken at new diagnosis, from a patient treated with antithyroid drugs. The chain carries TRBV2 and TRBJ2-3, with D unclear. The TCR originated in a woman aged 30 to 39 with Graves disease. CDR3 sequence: CASSVFNTQYF. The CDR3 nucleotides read TGTGCCAGCAGTGTATTTAATACGCAGTATTTT.